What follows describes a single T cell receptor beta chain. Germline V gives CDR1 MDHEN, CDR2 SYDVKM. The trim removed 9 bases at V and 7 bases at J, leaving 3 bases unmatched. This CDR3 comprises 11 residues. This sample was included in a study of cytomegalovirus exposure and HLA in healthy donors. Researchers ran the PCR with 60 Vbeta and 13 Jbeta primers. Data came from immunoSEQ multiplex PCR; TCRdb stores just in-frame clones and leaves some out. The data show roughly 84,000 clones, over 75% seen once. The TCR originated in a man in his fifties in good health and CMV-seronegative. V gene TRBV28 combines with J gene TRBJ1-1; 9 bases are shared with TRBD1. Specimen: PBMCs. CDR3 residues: CASTGGVEAFF. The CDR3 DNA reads TGTGCCAGTACAGGGGGCGTTGAAGCTTTCTTT.